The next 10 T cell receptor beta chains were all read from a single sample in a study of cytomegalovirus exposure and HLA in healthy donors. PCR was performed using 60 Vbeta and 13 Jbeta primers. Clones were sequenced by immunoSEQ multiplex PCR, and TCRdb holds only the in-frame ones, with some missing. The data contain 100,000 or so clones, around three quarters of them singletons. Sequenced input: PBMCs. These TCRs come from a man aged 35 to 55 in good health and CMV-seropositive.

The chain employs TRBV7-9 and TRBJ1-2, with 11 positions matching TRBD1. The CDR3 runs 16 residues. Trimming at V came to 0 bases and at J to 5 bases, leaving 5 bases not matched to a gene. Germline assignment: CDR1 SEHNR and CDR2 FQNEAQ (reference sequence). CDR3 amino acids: CASSLATRDRGYGYTF. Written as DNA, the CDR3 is TGTGCCAGCAGCTTAGCGACAAGGGACAGGGGGTATGGCTACACCTTC.

The CDR3 spells CASRGLWQGAFYYNEQFF. DNA of the CDR3: TGTGCCAGCAGGGGCCTTTGGCAGGGGGCCTTCTATTACAATGAGCAGTTCTTC. The V gene is TRBV27, the J gene TRBJ2-1; 8 nucleotides align to TRBD1. Germline V CDR1 and CDR2: MNHEY, SMNVEV (reference sequence). The junction had 17 bases not matched to a gene; V was cut back by 6 bases and J by 4 bases. The CDR3 has 18 amino acids.

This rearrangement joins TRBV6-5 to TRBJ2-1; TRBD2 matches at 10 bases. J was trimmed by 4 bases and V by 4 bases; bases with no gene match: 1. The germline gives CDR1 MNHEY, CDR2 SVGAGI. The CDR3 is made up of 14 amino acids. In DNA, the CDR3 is TGTGCCAGCAGTTTTAGCGGGGGGTACAATGAGCAGTTCTTC. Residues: CASSFSGGYNEQFF.

In DNA, the CDR3 is TGTGCCAGCAGCTTGTTGGGACAGGGAAGTGAAAAACTGTTTTTT. It codes for CASSLLGQGSEKLFF. The chain combines TRBV7-2 with TRBJ1-4; 9 nucleotides match TRBD1. V was pared by 3 bases and J by 7 bases, with 6 bases of the junction left unmatched. The CDR3 totals 15 residues. Germline V gene lookup returns CDR1 SGHTA and CDR2 FQGNSA.

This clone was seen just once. The CDR3 nucleotides are TGTGCCAGCAGCCGGGACAGTACAGAGACCCAGTACTTC. Translating it yields CASSRDSTETQYF. V is TRBV7-3 and J is TRBJ2-5, with TRBD1 matching over 7 bases. The CDR3 covers 13 residues. Germline V gives CDR1 SGHTA, CDR2 FQGTGA. V dropped 5 bases and J dropped 4; count of bases not matched to a gene: 4. Variable domain in full (rest from reference TRBV7-3 and TRBJ2-5): GAGVSQTPSNKVTEKGKYVELRCDPISGHTALYWYRQSLGQGPEFLIYFQGTGAADDSGLPNDRFFAVRPEGSVSTLKIQRTERGDSAVYLCASSRDSTETQYFGPGTRLLVL.

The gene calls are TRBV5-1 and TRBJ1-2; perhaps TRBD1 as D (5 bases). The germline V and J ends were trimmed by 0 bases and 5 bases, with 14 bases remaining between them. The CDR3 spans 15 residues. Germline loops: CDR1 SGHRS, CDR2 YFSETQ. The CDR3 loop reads CASSLAMRGGYGYTF. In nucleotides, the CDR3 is TGCGCCAGCAGCTTGGCAATGCGCGGGGGGTATGGCTACACCTTC.

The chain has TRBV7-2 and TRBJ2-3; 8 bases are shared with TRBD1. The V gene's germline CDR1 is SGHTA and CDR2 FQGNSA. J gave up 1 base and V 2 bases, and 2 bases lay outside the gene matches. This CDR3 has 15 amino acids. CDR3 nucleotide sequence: TGTGCCAGCAGCTTACTACAGGGGGGCACAGATACGCAGTATTTT. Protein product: CASSLLQGGTDTQYF.

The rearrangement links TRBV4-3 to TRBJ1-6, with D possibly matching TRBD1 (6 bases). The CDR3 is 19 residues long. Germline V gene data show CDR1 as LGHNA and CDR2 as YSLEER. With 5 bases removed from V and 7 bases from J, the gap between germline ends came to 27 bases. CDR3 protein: CASSADRPRTAFSNSPLHF. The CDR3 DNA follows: TGCGCCAGCAGCGCAGACCGCCCTCGGACAGCCTTCTCCAATTCACCCCTCCACTTT.

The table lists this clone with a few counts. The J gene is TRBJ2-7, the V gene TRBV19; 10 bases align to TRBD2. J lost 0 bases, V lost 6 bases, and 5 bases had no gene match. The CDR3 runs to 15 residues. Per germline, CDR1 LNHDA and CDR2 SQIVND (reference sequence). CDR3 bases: TGTGCCAGTAGCATTAGCGGGGGGCCCTCCTACGAGCAGTACTTC. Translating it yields CASSISGGPSYEQYF.

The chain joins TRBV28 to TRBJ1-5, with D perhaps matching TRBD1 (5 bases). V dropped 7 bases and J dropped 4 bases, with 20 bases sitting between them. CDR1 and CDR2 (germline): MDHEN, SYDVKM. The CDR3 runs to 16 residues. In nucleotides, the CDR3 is TGTGCCAGCAACAAAAGGGCGGGGGGAAGGAATCAGCCCCAGCATTTT. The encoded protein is CASNKRAGGRNQPQHF.